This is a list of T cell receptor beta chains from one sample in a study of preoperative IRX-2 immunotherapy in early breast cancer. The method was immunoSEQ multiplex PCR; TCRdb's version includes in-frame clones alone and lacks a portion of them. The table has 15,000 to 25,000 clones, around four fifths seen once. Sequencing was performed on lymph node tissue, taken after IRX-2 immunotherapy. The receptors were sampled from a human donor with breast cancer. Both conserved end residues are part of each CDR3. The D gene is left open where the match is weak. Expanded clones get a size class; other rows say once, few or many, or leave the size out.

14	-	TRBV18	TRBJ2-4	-	TGTGCCAGCTCACCGGGGCTTACCAAAAACATTCAGTACTTC	CASSPGLTKNIQYF
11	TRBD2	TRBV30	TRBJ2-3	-	TGTGCCTGGAACGGGAGGGATACGCAGTATTTT	CAWNGRDTQYF
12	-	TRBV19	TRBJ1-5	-	TGTGCCAGTAGTAGGTCGGATCAGCCCCAGCATTTT	CASSRSDQPQHF
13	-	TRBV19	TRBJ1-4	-	TGTGCCAGTAGTTTACAAACACGGCAGAAACTGTTTTTT	CASSLQTRQKLFF
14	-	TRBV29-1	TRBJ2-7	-	TGCAGCGTTGGAGGGGCTGAAAAGGGTTACGAGCAGTACTTC	CSVGGAEKGYEQYF
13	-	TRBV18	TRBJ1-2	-	TGTGCCAGCTCACCGGAATCTAACTATGGCTACACCTTC	CASSPESNYGYTF
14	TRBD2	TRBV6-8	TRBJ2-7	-	TGTGCCAGCAGCGTGGGGGGGAGATCCTACGAGCAGTACTTC	CASSVGGRSYEQYF
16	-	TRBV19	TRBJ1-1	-	TGTGCCAGTAGTATTAGGCTCCTCAGCCTTAACACTGAAGCTTTCTTT	CASSIRLLSLNTEAFF
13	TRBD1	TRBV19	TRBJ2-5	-	TGTGCCAGTAGTGGGACAGTTGAAGAGACCCAGTACTTC	CASSGTVEETQYF
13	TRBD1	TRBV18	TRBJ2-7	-	TGTGCCAGCTCCCTCCGGGACAGGGCCGAGCAGTACTTC	CASSLRDRAEQYF
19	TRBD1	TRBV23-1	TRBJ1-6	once	TGCGCCAGCAGTCAAGAGAGAGATGGGACAGGGGGCCTTAATTCACCCCTCCACTTT	CASSQERDGTGGLNSPLHF
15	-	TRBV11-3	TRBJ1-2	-	TGTGCCAGCAGCTTAGATCCAGCGCTAGACTATGGCTACACCTTC	CASSLDPALDYGYTF
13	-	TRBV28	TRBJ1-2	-	TGTGCCAGCAGTCTTCAGGGTCCCTATGGCTACACCTTC	CASSLQGPYGYTF
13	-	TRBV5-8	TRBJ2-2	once	TGTGCCAGCAGTCAACAGTACACCGGGGAGCTGTTTTTT	CASSQQYTGELFF
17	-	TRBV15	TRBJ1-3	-	TGTGCCACCAGCAGAGATTTGGGTCAGAGCTCTGGAAACACCATATATTTT	CATSRDLGQSSGNTIYF
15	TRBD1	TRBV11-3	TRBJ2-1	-	TGTGCCAGCAGCCGCCGGGACAGGGCCCACAATGAGCAGTTCTTC	CASSRRDRAHNEQFF
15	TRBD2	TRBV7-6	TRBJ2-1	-	TGTGCCAGCAGCTTCACGGGAGGGGCCTACAATGAGCAGTTCTTC	CASSFTGGAYNEQFF
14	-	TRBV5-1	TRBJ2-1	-	TGCGCCAGCAGCTTGGCGGGGTCCTACAATGAGCAGTTCTTC	CASSLAGSYNEQFF
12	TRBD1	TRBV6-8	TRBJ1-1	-	TGTGCCAGCATTCAGGGGGCCACTGAAGCTTTCTTT	CASIQGATEAFF
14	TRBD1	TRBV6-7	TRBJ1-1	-	TGTGCCAGCAGTCACTCCCCAGGGGGCACTGAAGCTTTCTTT	CASSHSPGGTEAFF
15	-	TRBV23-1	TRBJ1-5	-	TGCGCCAGCAGCCATGGTCAGGGAAGCAATCAGCCCCAGCATTTT	CASSHGQGSNQPQHF